The clone carrying this T cell receptor beta chain was seen just once. Its matching antigen is unknown. Generated by immunoSEQ multiplex PCR, the TCRdb table keeps only in-frame clones and is missing some. There are about 130,000 clones in the sample; around 92% occur only once, and 0.8% to 1% lies in the top ten. This entry belongs to a study of OX40 agonist ivuxolimab in advanced cancers. Study-wide points: Also showing low normalized T-cell clonal expansion were some of the nonresponders.

The germline gives CDR1 SGDLS, CDR2 YYNGEE. V lost 0 bases and J lost 2, with 9 bases in between. The CDR3 runs to 15 residues. This specimen consisted of CD4+ or CD8+ T cells sorted from blood, obtained in a trial of the OX40 agonist ivuxolimab. This sequence joins TRBV9 and TRBJ1-5; D unresolved. The TCR was taken from an adult with an advanced solid tumor such as melanoma, head and neck, liver or kidney cancer. The CDR3 nucleotides are TGTGCCAGCAGCGTAGACGGGTGGGGCAATCAGCCCCAGCATTTT. This codes for CASSVDGWGNQPQHF. Full variable domain (outside the CDR3, taken from reference TRBV9 and TRBJ1-5): DSGVTQTPKHLITATGQRVTLRCSPRSGDLSVYWYQQSLDQGLQFLIQYYNGEERAKGNILERFSAQQFPDLHSELNLSSLELGDSALYFCASSVDGWGNQPQHFGDGTRLSIL.